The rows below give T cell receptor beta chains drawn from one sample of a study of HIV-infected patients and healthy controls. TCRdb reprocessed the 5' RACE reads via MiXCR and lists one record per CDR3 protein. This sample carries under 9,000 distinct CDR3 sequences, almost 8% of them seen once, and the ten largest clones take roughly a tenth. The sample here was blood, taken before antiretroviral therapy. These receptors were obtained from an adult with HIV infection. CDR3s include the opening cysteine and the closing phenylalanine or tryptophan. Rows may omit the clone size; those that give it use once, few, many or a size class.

CDR3aa: CASSLRAYPLTGAFF
len: 15
v_gene: TRBV5-8
j_gene: TRBJ1-1
abundance: medium-sized

CDR3aa: CASSVNPPVGPGVQYF
len: 16
v_gene: TRBV2
j_gene: TRBJ2-4
abundance: many

CDR3aa: CASRDGQGPSQPQHF
len: 15
v_gene: TRBV27
j_gene: TRBJ1-5
abundance: many

CDR3aa: CASSLGLGVWENTEAFF
len: 17
v_gene: TRBV7-2
j_gene: TRBJ1-1
abundance: -

CDR3aa: CASSPGLARETQYF
len: 14
v_gene: TRBV12-3/TRBV12-4
j_gene: TRBJ2-5
abundance: once

CDR3aa: CASSISSNQPQHF
len: 13
v_gene: TRBV19
j_gene: TRBJ1-5
abundance: -

CDR3aa: CASSQSTAVYGYTF
len: 14
v_gene: TRBV16
j_gene: TRBJ1-2
abundance: medium-sized

CDR3aa: CASSQGLTGRSSGYTF
len: 16
v_gene: TRBV3-1
j_gene: TRBJ1-2
abundance: many

CDR3aa: CATLPPDRNYNEQFF
len: 15
v_gene: TRBV10-3
j_gene: TRBJ2-1
abundance: medium-sized

CDR3aa: CSARDRRLGGNQPQHF
len: 16
v_gene: TRBV20-1
j_gene: TRBJ1-5
abundance: medium-sized

CDR3aa: CASSWFDRVGYGYTF
len: 15
v_gene: TRBV5-4
j_gene: TRBJ1-2
abundance: few

CDR3aa: CSARPPGRNSYEQYF
len: 15
v_gene: TRBV20-1
j_gene: TRBJ2-7
abundance: many

CDR3aa: CASRIQGASYEQYF
len: 14
v_gene: TRBV2
j_gene: TRBJ2-7
abundance: few

CDR3aa: CSARSGTSDSYNEQFF
len: 16
v_gene: TRBV20-1
j_gene: TRBJ2-1
abundance: -

CDR3aa: CASSPRSGNTIYF
len: 13
v_gene: TRBV18
j_gene: TRBJ1-3
abundance: -

CDR3aa: CASGQETQYF
len: 10
v_gene: TRBV4-1
j_gene: TRBJ2-5
abundance: medium-sized

CDR3aa: CASSLAPVSWITDTQYF
len: 17
v_gene: TRBV12-3/TRBV12-4
j_gene: TRBJ2-3
abundance: many

CDR3aa: CASMTGGNSPLHF
len: 13
v_gene: TRBV19
j_gene: TRBJ1-6
abundance: many

CDR3aa: CASSLTGVREQYF
len: 13
v_gene: TRBV27
j_gene: TRBJ2-7
abundance: -

CDR3aa: CAWRHVGGYTF
len: 11
v_gene: TRBV30
j_gene: TRBJ1-2
abundance: medium-sized

CDR3aa: CASSDRGSMNTEAFF
len: 15
v_gene: TRBV28
j_gene: TRBJ1-1
abundance: many

CDR3aa: CASSIRDKSVYEQYF
len: 15
v_gene: TRBV5-1
j_gene: TRBJ2-7
abundance: many

CDR3aa: CASSWGANQPQHF
len: 13
v_gene: TRBV10-3
j_gene: TRBJ1-5
abundance: -

CDR3aa: CASSQLTSDEQYF
len: 13
v_gene: TRBV3-1
j_gene: TRBJ2-7
abundance: -

CDR3aa: CASSQPGLAGSEQFF
len: 15
v_gene: TRBV19
j_gene: TRBJ2-1
abundance: -

CDR3aa: CASSFAGASTDTQYF
len: 15
v_gene: TRBV5-1
j_gene: TRBJ2-3
abundance: -

CDR3aa: CSASTQITEPFF
len: 12
v_gene: TRBV20-1
j_gene: TRBJ1-1
abundance: -

CDR3aa: CASSLFSGATNEKLFF
len: 16
v_gene: TRBV19
j_gene: TRBJ1-4
abundance: -

CDR3aa: CASSSPQVSPGEQYF
len: 15
v_gene: TRBV2
j_gene: TRBJ2-7
abundance: many

CDR3aa: CASSLGSVALETQYF
len: 15
v_gene: TRBV5-1
j_gene: TRBJ2-5
abundance: medium-sized

CDR3aa: CASSPLGTGSNQPQHF
len: 16
v_gene: TRBV27
j_gene: TRBJ1-5
abundance: medium-sized

CDR3aa: CSVQQGLGTDTQYF
len: 14
v_gene: TRBV29-1
j_gene: TRBJ2-3
abundance: -

CDR3aa: CASSVVGETDTQYF
len: 14
v_gene: TRBV6-4
j_gene: TRBJ2-3
abundance: few

CDR3aa: CASSLARGAREAFF
len: 14
v_gene: TRBV7-2
j_gene: TRBJ1-1
abundance: many

CDR3aa: CASSQAVPGQGGGYTF
len: 16
v_gene: TRBV3-1
j_gene: TRBJ1-2
abundance: few

CDR3aa: CAISPSATNEKLFF
len: 14
v_gene: TRBV6-5
j_gene: TRBJ1-4
abundance: many

CDR3aa: CASSNRTGAEKLFF
len: 14
v_gene: TRBV7-9
j_gene: TRBJ1-4
abundance: medium-sized

CDR3aa: CASSPPAYEQYF
len: 12
v_gene: TRBV28
j_gene: TRBJ2-7
abundance: few

CDR3aa: CASSPVGLKSSYEQYF
len: 16
v_gene: TRBV28
j_gene: TRBJ2-7
abundance: -

CDR3aa: CASSWGPSYEQYF
len: 13
v_gene: TRBV6-2/TRBV6-3
j_gene: TRBJ2-7
abundance: many

CDR3aa: CSALIRSPYEKLFF
len: 14
v_gene: TRBV20-1
j_gene: TRBJ1-4
abundance: -

CDR3aa: CSALTGFSEKLFF
len: 13
v_gene: TRBV20-1
j_gene: TRBJ1-4
abundance: medium-sized

CDR3aa: CASSPRDRGYNEQFF
len: 15
v_gene: TRBV12-3/TRBV12-4
j_gene: TRBJ2-1
abundance: many

CDR3aa: CASTLEGRFSTDTQYF
len: 16
v_gene: TRBV5-1
j_gene: TRBJ2-3
abundance: medium-sized

CDR3aa: CSATVTGSNNQPQHF
len: 15
v_gene: TRBV20-1
j_gene: TRBJ1-5
abundance: many

CDR3aa: CASFKERDYNEQFF
len: 14
v_gene: TRBV28
j_gene: TRBJ2-1
abundance: many

CDR3aa: CASSMGLADTQYF
len: 13
v_gene: TRBV7-3
j_gene: TRBJ2-3
abundance: few

CDR3aa: CASTTTMGSNQPQHF
len: 15
v_gene: TRBV6-6
j_gene: TRBJ1-5
abundance: many

CDR3aa: CASSQEGNQAFF
len: 12
v_gene: TRBV4-3
j_gene: TRBJ1-1
abundance: medium-sized